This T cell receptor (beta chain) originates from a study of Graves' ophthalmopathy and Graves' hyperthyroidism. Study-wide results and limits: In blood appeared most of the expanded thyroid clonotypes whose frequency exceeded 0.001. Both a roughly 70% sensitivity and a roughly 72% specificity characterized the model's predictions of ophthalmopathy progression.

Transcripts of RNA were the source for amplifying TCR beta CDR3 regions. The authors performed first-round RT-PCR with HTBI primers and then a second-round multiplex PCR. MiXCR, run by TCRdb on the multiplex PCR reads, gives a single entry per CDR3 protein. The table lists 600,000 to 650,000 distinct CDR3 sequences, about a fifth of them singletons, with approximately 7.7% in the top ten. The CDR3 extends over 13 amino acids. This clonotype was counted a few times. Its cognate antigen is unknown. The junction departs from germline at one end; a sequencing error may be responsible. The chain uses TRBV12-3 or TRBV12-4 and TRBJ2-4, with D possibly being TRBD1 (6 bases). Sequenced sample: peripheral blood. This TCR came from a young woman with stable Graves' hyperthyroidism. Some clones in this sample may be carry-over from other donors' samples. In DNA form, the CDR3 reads TGTGCCACAGAACAGGGTCCGGAGAACATTAAGTACTTC. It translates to CATEQGPENIKYF.